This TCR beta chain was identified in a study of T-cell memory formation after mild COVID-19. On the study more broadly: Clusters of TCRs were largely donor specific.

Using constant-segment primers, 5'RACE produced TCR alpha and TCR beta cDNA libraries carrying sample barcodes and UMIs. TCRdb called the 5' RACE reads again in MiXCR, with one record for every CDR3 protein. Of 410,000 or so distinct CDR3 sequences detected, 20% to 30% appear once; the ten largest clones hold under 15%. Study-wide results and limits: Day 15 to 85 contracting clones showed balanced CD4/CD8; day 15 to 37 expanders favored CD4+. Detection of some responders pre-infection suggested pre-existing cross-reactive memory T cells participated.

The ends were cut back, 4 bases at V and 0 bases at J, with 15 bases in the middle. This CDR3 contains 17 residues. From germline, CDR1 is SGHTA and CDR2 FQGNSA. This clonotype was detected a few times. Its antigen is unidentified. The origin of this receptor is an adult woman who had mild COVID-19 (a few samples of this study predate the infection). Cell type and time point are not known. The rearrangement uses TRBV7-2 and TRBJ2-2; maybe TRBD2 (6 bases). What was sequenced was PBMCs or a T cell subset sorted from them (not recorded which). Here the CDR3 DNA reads TGTGCCAGCAGCTCGCGGGTAGCGGCCACGAACACCGGGGAGCTGTTTTTT. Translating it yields CASSSRVAATNTGELFF.